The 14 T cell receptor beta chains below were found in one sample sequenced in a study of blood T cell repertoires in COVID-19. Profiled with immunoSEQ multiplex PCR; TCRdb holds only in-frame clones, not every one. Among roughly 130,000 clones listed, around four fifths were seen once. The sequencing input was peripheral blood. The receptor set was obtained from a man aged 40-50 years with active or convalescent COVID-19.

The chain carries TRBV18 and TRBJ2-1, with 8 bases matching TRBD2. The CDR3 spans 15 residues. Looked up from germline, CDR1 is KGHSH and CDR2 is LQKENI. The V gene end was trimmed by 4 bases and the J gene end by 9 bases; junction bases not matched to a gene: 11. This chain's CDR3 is CASSQTSGREGEQFF. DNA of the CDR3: TGTGCCAGCTCACAAACTAGCGGCCGGGAAGGTGAGCAGTTCTTC.

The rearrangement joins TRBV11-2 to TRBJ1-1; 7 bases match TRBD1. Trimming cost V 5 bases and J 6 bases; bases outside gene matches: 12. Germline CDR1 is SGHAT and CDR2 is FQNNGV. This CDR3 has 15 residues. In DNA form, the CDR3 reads TGTGCCAGCAGCCCCCGACAGGGACGTGGCGCTGAAGCTTTCTTT. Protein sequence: CASSPRQGRGAEAFF.

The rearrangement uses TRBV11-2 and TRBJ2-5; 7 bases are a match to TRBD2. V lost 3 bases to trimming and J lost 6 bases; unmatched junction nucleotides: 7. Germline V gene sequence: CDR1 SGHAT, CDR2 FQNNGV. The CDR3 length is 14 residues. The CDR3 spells CASSLDYSGQTQYF. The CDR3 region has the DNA TGTGCCAGCAGCTTGGACTATAGCGGGCAGACCCAGTACTTC.

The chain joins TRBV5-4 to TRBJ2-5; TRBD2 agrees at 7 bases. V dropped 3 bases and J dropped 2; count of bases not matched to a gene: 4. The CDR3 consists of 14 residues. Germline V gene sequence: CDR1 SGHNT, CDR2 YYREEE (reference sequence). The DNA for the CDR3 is TGTGCCAGCAGCTCATATAGCGGGCAAGAGACCCAGTACTTC. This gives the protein CASSSYSGQETQYF.

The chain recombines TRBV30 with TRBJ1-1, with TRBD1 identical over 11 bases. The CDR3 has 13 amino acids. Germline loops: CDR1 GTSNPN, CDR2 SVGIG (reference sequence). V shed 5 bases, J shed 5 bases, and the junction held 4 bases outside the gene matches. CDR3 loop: CAWGDRGVTEAFF. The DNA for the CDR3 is TGTGCCTGGGGGGACAGGGGGGTTACTGAAGCTTTCTTT.

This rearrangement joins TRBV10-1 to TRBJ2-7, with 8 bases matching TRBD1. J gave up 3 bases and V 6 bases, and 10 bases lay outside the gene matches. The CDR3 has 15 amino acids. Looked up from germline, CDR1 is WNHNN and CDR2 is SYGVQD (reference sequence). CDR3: CASSARQGWNYEQYF. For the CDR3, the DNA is TGCGCCAGCAGCGCTCGACAGGGGTGGAACTACGAGCAGTACTTC.

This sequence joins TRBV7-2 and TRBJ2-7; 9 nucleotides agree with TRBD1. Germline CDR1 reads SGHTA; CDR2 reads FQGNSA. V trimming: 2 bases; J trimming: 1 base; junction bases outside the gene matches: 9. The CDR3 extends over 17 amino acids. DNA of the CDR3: TGTGCCAGCAGCTTACGACCGGGACAGGGATTTTCCTACGAGCAGTACTTC. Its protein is CASSLRPGQGFSYEQYF.

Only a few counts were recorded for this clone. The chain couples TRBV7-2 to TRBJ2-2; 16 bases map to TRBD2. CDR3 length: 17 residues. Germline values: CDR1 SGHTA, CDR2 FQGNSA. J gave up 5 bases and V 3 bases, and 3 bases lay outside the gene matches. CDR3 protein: CASSLGLAGGPTGELFF. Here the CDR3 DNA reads TGTGCCAGCAGCTTGGGACTAGCGGGGGGGCCGACCGGGGAGCTGTTTTTT.

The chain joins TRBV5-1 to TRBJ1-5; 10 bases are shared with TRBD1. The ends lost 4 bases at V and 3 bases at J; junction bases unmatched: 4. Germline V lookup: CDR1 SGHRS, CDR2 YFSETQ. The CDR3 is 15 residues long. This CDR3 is CASSTGQGDNQPQHF. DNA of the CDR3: TGCGCCAGCAGCACCGGACAGGGGGACAATCAGCCCCAGCATTTT. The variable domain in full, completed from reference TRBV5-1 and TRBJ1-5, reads KAGVTQTPRYLIKTRGQQVTLSCSPISGHRSVSWYQQTPGQGLQFLFEYFSETQRNKGNFPGRFSGRQFSNSRSEMNVSTLELGDSALYLCASSTGQGDNQPQHFGDGTRLSIL.

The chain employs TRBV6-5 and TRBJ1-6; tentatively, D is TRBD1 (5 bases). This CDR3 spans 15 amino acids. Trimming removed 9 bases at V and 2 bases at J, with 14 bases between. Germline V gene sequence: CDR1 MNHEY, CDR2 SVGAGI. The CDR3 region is CASKGAGTYNSPLHF. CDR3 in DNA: TGTGCCAGTAAAGGGGCAGGGACCTATAATTCACCCCTCCACTTT.

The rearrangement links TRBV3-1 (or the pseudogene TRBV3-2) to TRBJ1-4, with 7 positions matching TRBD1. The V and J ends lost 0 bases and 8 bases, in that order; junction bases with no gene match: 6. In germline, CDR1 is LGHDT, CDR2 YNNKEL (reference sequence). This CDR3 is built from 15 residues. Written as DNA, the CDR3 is TGTGCCAGCAGCCAAGAAGGAGGGGGCTTGGAAAAACTGTTTTTT. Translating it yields CASSQEGGGLEKLFF.

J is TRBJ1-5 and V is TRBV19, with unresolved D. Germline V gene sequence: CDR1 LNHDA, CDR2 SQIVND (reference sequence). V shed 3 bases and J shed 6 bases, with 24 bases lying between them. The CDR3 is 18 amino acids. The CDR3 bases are TGTGCCAGTAGTATTTTATCGTGGCAGGCCTTCAACCCTCAGCCCCAGCATTTT. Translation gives CASSILSWQAFNPQPQHF.

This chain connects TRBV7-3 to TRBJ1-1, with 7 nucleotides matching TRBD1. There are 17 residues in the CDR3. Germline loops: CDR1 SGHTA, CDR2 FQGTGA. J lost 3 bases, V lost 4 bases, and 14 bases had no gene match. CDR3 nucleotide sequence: TGTGCCAGCAGCTACGGACAGGCCAGGTCTCGGGACACTGAAGCTTTCTTT. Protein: CASSYGQARSRDTEAFF.

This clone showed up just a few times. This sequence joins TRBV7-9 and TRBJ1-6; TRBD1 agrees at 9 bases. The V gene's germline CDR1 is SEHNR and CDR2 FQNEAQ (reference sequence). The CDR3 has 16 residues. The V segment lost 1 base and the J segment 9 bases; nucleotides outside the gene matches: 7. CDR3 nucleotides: TGTGCCAGCAGCTTAGTCACAGGGGGCGGCAGTTCACCCCTCCACTTT. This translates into CASSLVTGGGSSPLHF.